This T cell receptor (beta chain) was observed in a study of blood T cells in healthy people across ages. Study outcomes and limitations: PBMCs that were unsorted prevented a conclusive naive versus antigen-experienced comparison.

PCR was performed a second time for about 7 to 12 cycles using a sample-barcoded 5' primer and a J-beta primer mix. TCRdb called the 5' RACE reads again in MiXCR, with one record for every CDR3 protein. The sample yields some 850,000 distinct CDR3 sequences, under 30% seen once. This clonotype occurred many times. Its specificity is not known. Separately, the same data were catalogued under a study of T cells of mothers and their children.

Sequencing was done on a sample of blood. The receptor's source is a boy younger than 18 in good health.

The DNA of the CDR3 is TGTGCCAGCAGCGGAGGGGGCGGTAATGAAAAACTGTTTTTT. This encodes CASSGGGGNEKLFF. The chain combines TRBV11-2 with TRBJ1-4; TRBD1 agrees at 7 bases. The germline V gene encodes CDR1 SGHAT and CDR2 FQNNGV. CDR3 size: 14 residues. V lost 5 bases and J lost 4; bases outside the gene matches: 4. Filled out from reference TRBV11-2 and TRBJ1-4, the complete variable domain reads EAGVAQSPRYKIIEKRQSVAFWCNPISGHATLYWYQQILGQGPKLLIQFQNNGVVDDSQLPKDRFSAERLKGVDSTLKIQPAKLEDSAVYLCASSGGGGNEKLFFGSGTQLSVL.